The rows below give T cell receptor beta chains drawn from one sample of a study of T cells expressing NK-cell markers. From its re-call of the 5' RACE reads, TCRdb lists each CDR3 protein once, without DNA. The specimen's table records approximately 550,000 distinct CDR3 sequences. What was sequenced was blood T cells: a sorted CD56 or NKG2C T cell subset, CD4+ or CD8+ T cells, or bulk PBMC T cells (not recorded which). These receptors all come from a man aged 18-30 years in good health. Each CDR3 is given with its conserved first and last residue. Each record gives: J gene, V gene, CDR3 protein.

>TRBJ2-3|TRBV29-1
CSVEGWGSGITDTQYF
>TRBJ2-7|TRBV27
CASSLMSGQGLSYEQYF
>TRBJ2-5|TRBV9
CASSVLGGETQYF
>TRBJ2-1|TRBV18
CASSVGRPLYNEQFF
>TRBJ2-6|TRBV5-1
CASSLEDPGQGWVLTF
>TRBJ2-3|TRBV12-3/TRBV12-4
CASSLVRRAGEWGTDTQYF
>TRBJ2-3|TRBV7-9
CASTPTVTDTQYF
>TRBJ2-3|TRBV7-9
CASSLEVHTDTQYF
>TRBJ2-3|TRBV3-1
CASSGRASIADTQYF
>TRBJ2-1|TRBV20-1
CSASPPLGMDEQFF
>TRBJ2-3|TRBV20-1
CSVRGDTDTQYF
>TRBJ2-1|TRBV7-3
CASSSRAGTSGLKAEQFF
>TRBJ2-5|TRBV20-1
CSAGKGELETQYF
>TRBJ2-3|TRBV7-9
CASSRLRGALGDTQYF
>TRBJ2-1|TRBV29-1
CSVRGHLLREQFF
>TRBJ2-2|TRBV4-1
CASSQDGLAVNTGELFF
>TRBJ2-1|TRBV20-1
CSARDYLSSYNEQFF
>TRBJ1-5|TRBV19
CASSIRAGRSNQPQHF
>TRBJ2-7|TRBV28
CASSLGGLNSYEQYF
>TRBJ2-1|TRBV7-7
CASSLAPTSGSSYNEQFF
>TRBJ1-5|TRBV12-3/TRBV12-4
CASSLGRNSNQPQHF
>TRBJ2-2|TRBV24-1
CATSDFVASGELFF
>TRBJ2-5|TRBV6-4
CASTTGTVSGARANLDQETQYF
>TRBJ2-5|TRBV11-2
CASSLVGRTQYF
>TRBJ2-6|TRBV10-2
CASLISGSGANVLTF
>TRBJ2-7|TRBV28
CASKVGTSGRVSYEQYF
>TRBJ1-4|TRBV6-1
CASSEAEFVRGGNEKLFF
>TRBJ2-1|TRBV20-1
CSARRPAGGKEQFF
>TRBJ2-2|TRBV28
CASIKTGTDSTGELFF
>TRBJ1-4|TRBV12-3/TRBV12-4
CASLRRGGWEKLFF
>TRBJ1-4|TRBV6-2/TRBV6-3
CASSHNPVRNEKLFF
>TRBJ2-1|TRBV7-8
CASSLGAGGSYNEQFF
>TRBJ1-2|TRBV10-3
CAISESETVSSYTF
>TRBJ2-1|TRBV9
CASSPRGLAVYNEQFF
>TRBJ1-2|TRBV7-9
CASSPAWSYGYTF
>TRBJ2-7|TRBV5-1
CASSLEAGQVHEQYF
>TRBJ2-3|TRBV24-1
CATSDLTLPQYF
>TRBJ2-1|TRBV7-2
CASSVLGTGVGVEQFF
>TRBJ2-7|TRBV5-6
CASSLWLAGGPGEQYF
>TRBJ2-2|TRBV4-1
CASSQLLAGDTNTGELFF
>TRBJ2-7|TRBV7-8
CASSGLRVGYEQYF
>TRBJ2-7|TRBV24-1
CATESSGGPYEQYF
>TRBJ2-3|TRBV6-1
CASRPRLNTDTQYF
>TRBJ2-2|TRBV6-1
CASLDGSNTGELFF
>TRBJ2-2|TRBV5-1
CASSHDRGVFAGELFF
>TRBJ2-7|TRBV10-3
CAISDGEGQYF
>TRBJ2-1|TRBV6-1
CASKTTGLGSGEQFF
>TRBJ1-1|TRBV5-4
CASSSKDRGLTEAFF
>TRBJ1-5|TRBV20-1
CSAREDRGAQPQHF
>TRBJ2-5|TRBV20-1
CSAEKQGNLETQYF
>TRBJ1-4|TRBV12-3/TRBV12-4
CASWTANNEKLFF
>TRBJ2-5|TRBV27
CASGGSGGGQETQYF
>TRBJ2-5|TRBV7-9
CASRPYRGRGEETQYF
>TRBJ1-2|TRBV12-3/TRBV12-4
CAITLGNAGGYTF
>TRBJ2-5|TRBV29-1
CSVVRGGETQYF